This T cell receptor beta chain originates from a study of T cells in tuberculosis. Germline CDR1 is SGHVS and CDR2 is FNYEAQ. V was trimmed by 5 bases and J by 4 bases, leaving 17 bases between them. The CDR3 has 15 residues. Measured with immunoSEQ multiplex PCR; TCRdb has only the in-frame clones, and not every one. The sample records roughly 33,000 clones, about 89% being singletons. V and J are TRBV7-6 and TRBJ1-2, with D possibly being TRBD1 (6 bases). Material for sequencing was PBMCs. The TCR was taken from a donor between 10 and 35 years old with latent tuberculosis or without tuberculosis infection. Here the CDR3 reads CASSEGQNTAYGYTF. DNA for the CDR3: TGTGCCAGCAGCGAAGGACAGAACACCGCCTATGGCTACACCTTC.